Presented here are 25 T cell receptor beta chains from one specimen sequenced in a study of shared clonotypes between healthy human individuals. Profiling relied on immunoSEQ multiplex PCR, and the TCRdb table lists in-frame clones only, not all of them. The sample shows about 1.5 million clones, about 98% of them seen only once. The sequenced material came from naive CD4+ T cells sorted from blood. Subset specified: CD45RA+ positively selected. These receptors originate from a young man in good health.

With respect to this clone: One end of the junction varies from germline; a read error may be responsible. CDR3 amino acids: CASSEEGTGAHF. DNA of the CDR3: TGTGCCAGCAGTGAAGAGGGGACAGGGGCGCACTTC. This chain joins TRBV2 and TRBJ2-7; TRBD1 matches 10 bases. Germline lookup yields CDR1 SNHLY and CDR2 FYNNEI. The CDR3 spans 12 residues.

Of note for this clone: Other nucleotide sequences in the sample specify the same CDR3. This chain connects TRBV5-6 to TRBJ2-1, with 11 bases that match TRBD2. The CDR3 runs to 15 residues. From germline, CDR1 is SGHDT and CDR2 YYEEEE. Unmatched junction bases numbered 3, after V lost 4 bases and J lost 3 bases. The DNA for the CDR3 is TGTGCCAGCAGCCCAGGGACTAGCGGCTACAATGAGCAGTTCTTC. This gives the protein CASSPGTSGYNEQFF.

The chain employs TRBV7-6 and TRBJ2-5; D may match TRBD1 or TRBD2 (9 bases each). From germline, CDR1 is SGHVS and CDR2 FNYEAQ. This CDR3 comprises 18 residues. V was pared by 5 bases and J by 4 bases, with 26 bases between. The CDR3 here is CASSLGTGYGSGRETQYF. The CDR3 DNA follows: TGTGCCAGCAGCCTCGGGACAGGGTATGGTAGCGGGAGAGAGACCCAGTACTTC. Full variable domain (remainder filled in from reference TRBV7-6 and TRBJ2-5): GAGVSQSPRYKVTKRGQDVALRCDPISGHVSLYWYRQALGQGPEFLTYFNYEAQQDKSGLPNDRFSAERPEGSISTLTIQRTEQRDSAMYRCASSLGTGYGSGRETQYFGPGTRLLVL.

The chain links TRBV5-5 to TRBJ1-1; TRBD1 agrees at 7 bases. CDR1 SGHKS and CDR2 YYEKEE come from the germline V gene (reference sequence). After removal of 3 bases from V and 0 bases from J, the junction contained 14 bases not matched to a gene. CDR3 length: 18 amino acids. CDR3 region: CASSSQGGAAWVNTEAFF. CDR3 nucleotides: TGTGCCAGCAGCTCCCAGGGGGGGGCAGCGTGGGTGAACACTGAAGCTTTCTTT.

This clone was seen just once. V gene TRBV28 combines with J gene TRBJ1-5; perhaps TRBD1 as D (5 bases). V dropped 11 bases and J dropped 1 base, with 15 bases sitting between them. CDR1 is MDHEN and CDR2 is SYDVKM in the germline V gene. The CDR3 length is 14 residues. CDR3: CAGTRVGSNQPQHF. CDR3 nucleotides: TGTGCCGGGACCAGGGTGGGGAGCAATCAGCCCCAGCATTTT.

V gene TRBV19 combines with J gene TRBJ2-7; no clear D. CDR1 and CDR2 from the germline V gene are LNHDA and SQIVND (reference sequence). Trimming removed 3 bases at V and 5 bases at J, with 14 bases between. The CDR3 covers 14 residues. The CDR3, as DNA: TGTGCCAGTAGTATGAGGTCAGCCCTAGACGAGCAGTACTTC. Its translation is CASSMRSALDEQYF.

DNA for the CDR3: TGTGCCAGCCTACCCGTATTCTCGGGACGGAACTCTGGAAACACCATATATTTT. This sequence encodes CASLPVFSGRNSGNTIYF. The V and J genes are TRBV28 and TRBJ1-3, with a weak D call TRBD1 (5 bases). CDR1 MDHEN and CDR2 SYDVKM come from the germline V gene. This CDR3 has 18 amino acids. Trimming removed 8 bases at V and 0 bases at J, with 23 bases between.

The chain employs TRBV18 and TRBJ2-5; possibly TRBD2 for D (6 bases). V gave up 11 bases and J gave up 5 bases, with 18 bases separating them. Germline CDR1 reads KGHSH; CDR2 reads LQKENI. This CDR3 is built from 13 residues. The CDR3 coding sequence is TGTGCCTCTTCTACTGGAGGGGTGGAGACCCAGTACTTC. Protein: CASSTGGVETQYF.

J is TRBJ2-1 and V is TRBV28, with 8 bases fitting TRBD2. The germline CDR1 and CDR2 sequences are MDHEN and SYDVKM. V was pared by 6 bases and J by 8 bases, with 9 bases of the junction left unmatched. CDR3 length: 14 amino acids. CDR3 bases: TGTGCCAGCAGGCCGGGACTAGGGTTCCATGAGCAGTTCTTC. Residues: CASRPGLGFHEQFF.

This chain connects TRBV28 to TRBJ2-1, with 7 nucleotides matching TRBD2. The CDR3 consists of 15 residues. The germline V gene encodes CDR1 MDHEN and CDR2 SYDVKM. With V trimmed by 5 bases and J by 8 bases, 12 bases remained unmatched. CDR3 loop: CASSPLGTIVYEQFF. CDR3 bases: TGTGCCAGCAGTCCCTTGGGGACTATCGTCTATGAGCAGTTCTTC.

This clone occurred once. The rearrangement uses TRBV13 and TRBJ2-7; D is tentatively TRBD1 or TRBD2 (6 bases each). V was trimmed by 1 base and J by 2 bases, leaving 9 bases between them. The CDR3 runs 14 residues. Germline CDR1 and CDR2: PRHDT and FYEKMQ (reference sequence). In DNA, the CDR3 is TGTGCCAGCAGCTTAGAGGGGGGACCCTACGAGCAGTACTTC. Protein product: CASSLEGGPYEQYF.

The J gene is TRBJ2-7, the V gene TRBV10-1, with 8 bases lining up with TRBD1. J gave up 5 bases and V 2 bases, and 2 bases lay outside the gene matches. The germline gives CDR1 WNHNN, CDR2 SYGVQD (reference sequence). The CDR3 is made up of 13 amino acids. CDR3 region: CASSEHRGNEQYF. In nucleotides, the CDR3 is TGCGCCAGCAGTGAGCACAGGGGGAACGAGCAGTACTTC.

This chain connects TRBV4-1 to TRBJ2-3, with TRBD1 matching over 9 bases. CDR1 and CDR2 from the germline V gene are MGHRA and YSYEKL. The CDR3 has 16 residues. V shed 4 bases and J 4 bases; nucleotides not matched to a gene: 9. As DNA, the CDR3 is TGCGCCAGCAGCCGAATAGGGGACAGGGTTCCAGATACGCAGTATTTT. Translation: CASSRIGDRVPDTQYF.

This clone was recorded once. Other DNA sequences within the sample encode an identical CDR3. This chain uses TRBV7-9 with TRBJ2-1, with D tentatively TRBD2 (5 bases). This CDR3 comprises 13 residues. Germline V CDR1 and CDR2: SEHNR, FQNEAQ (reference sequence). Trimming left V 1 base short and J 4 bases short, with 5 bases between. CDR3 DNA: TGTGCCAGCAGCTTAGGACTATACAATGAGCAGTTCTTC. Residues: CASSLGLYNEQFF.

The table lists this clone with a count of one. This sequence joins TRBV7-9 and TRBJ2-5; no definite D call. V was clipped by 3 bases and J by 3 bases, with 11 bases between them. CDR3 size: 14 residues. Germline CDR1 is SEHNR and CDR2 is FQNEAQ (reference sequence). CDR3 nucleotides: TGTGCCAGCAGCTTCCGGCGGACCGAAGAGACCCAGTACTTC. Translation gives CASSFRRTEETQYF.

CDR3 region: CASSRLAVSTDTQYF. CDR3 nucleotides: TGCGCCAGCAGCCGACTAGCGGTGAGCACAGATACGCAGTATTTT. This sequence joins TRBV5-1 and TRBJ2-3; TRBD2 aligns across 9 bases. This CDR3 contains 15 residues. The V and J ends lost 4 bases and 0 bases, in that order; junction bases with no gene match: 3. Germline CDR1 reads SGHRS; CDR2 reads YFSETQ.

The CDR3 DNA reads as TGTGCCAGCAGCCAAGCTTCACGCCGGGGTGAAAAACTGTTTTTT. Residues: CASSQASRRGEKLFF. The chain links TRBV14 to TRBJ1-4; D uncertain. The CDR3 spans 15 residues. The V gene's germline CDR1 is SGHDN and CDR2 FVKESK. V was clipped by 1 base and J by 7 bases, with 13 bases between them.

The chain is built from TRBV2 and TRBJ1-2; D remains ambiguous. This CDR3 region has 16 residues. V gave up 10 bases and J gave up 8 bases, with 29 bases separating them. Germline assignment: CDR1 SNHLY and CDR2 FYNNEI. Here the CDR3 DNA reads TGTGCCACGGCTTACCAAGGTCCAGTCCTTTATGGAGGCTACACCTTC. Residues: CATAYQGPVLYGGYTF.

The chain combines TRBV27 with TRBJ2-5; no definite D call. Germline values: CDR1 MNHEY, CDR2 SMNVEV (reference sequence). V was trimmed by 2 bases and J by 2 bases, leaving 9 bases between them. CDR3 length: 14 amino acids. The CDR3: CASSLNAIQETQYF. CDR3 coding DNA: TGTGCCAGCAGTTTAAACGCAATTCAAGAGACCCAGTACTTC.

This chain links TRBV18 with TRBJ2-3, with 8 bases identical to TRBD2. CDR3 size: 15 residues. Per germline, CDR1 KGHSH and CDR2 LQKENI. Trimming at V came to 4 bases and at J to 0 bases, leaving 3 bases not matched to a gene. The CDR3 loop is CASSLVAGSTDTQYF. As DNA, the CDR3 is TGTGCCAGCTCACTGGTAGCGGGAAGCACAGATACGCAGTATTTT.

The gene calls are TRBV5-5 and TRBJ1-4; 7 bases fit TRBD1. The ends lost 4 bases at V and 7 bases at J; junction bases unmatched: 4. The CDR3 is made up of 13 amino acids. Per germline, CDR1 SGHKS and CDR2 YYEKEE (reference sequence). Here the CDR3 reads CASSDRDGEKLFF. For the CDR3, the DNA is TGTGCCAGCAGCGACAGGGACGGTGAAAAACTGTTTTTT.

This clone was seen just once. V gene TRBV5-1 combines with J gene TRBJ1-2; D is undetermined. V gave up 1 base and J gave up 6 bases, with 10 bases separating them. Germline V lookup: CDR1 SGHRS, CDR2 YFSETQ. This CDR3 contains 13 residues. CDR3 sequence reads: CASSLLSGHGYTF. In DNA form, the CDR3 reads TGCGCCAGCAGCTTGTTGTCTGGGCATGGCTACACCTTC.

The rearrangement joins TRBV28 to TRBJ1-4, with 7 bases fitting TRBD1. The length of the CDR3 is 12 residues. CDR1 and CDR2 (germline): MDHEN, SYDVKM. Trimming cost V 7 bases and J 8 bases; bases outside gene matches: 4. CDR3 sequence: CASTQGGEKLFF. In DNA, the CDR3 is TGTGCCAGCACGCAGGGGGGAGAAAAACTGTTTTTT.

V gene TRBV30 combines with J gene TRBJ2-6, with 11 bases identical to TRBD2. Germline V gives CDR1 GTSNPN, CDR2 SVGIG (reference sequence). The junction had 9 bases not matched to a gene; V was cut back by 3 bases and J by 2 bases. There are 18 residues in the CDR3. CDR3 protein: CAWRDSGRALAGANVLTF. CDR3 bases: TGTGCCTGGAGAGATAGCGGGAGGGCCTTAGCTGGGGCCAACGTCCTGACTTTC.

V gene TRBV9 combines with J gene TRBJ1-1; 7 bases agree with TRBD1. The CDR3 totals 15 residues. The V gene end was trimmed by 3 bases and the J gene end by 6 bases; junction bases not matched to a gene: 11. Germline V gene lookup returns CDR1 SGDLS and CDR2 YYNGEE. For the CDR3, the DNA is TGTGCCAGCAGCGCCGTCGGGGCCAGGGGGGCTGAAGCTTTCTTT. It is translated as CASSAVGARGAEAFF.